Here is one T cell receptor (beta chain) with its context. This record belongs to a study of shared clonotypes between healthy human individuals. Method: immunoSEQ multiplex PCR; TCRdb's copy keeps in-frame clones and lacks some. Of around 1.1 million clones listed, about 84% are singletons. Participating donors were healthy, HIV-negative adults free of recent acute infections or vaccinations. Material for sequencing was memory CD4+ T cells from PBMCs. Documented subset: CD45RA-negative fraction. This receptor was identified in a man in his late teens or twenties in good health. Some clones in this sample may be carry-over from other donors' samples.

CDR3 in amino acids: CASSFTAIYYEQYF. Written as DNA, the CDR3 is TGTGCCAGCAGCTTCACAGCGATATACTACGAGCAGTACTTC. The chain couples TRBV11-2 to TRBJ2-7; D not certain. The germline V gene has CDR1 SGHAT and CDR2 FQNNGV. V lost 3 bases, J lost 3 bases, and 12 bases lay in between. The CDR3 sequence is 14 residues long.